A single sample is the source of the 32 T cell receptor beta chains below, sequenced in a study of control samples from healthy donors and cancer patients. Here immunoSEQ multiplex PCR was the method, and the copy in TCRdb shows in-frame clones only, minus some. The data show approximately 160,000 clones, 90% to 95% seen once. The sample comprised blood. These TCRs come from a woman aged 18-29 years in good health.

The chain employs TRBV27 and TRBJ2-7, with D perhaps matching TRBD1 (6 bases). V was clipped by 3 bases and J by 5 bases, with 17 bases between them. The CDR3 extends over 15 amino acids. Germline V gene data show CDR1 as MNHEY and CDR2 as SMNVEV (reference sequence). CDR3 DNA sequence: TGTGCCAGCAGTTTTCGGACAGTAGCCCCCCACGAGCAGTACTTC. Encoded protein: CASSFRTVAPHEQYF.

The rearrangement joins TRBV14 to TRBJ1-2, with a tentative D call TRBD1 (6 bases). V gave up 1 base and J gave up 7 bases, with 13 bases separating them. Germline values: CDR1 SGHDN, CDR2 FVKESK. This CDR3 is built from 14 residues. CDR3 residues: CASSQGRGRGGYTF. The DNA for the CDR3 is TGTGCCAGCAGCCAAGGGAGGGGCAGGGGTGGCTACACCTTC.

The V call is TRBV7-5, the J call TRBJ2-7. TRBV7-5 corresponds to a pseudogene. The CDR3 length is 15 residues. The CDR3 loop is CARSKGGLDADEQYF. In DNA, the CDR3 is TGTGCCAGAAGCAAGGGGGGATTGGACGCCGACGAGCAGTACTTC.

This clone was seen a handful of times. The chain links TRBV6-2 or TRBV6-3 to TRBJ1-6; D might be TRBD1 (5 bases). The germline CDR1 and CDR2 sequences are MNHEY and SVGEGT. The CDR3 sequence is 17 residues long. The V gene lost 2 bases and the J gene lost 5 bases, with 16 bases spanning the gap. CDR3 sequence (DNA): TGTGCCAGCAGTTACATCCGGGGAAGGGGCCATAATTCACCCCTCCACTTT. It yields the protein CASSYIRGRGHNSPLHF.

The rearrangement links TRBV6-1 to TRBJ1-2; 11 bases agree with TRBD1. Per germline, CDR1 MNHNS and CDR2 SASEGT. Unmatched junction bases numbered 4, after V lost 2 bases and J lost 5 bases. The CDR3 runs to 15 residues. CDR3 sequence: CASSEFWDRGYGYTF. CDR3 coding DNA: TGTGCCAGCAGTGAATTTTGGGACAGGGGGTATGGCTACACCTTC.

The chain joins TRBV7-2 to TRBJ2-5, with TRBD1 identical over 9 bases. The CDR3 is made up of 17 amino acids. The V gene end was trimmed by 5 bases and the J gene end by 3 bases; junction bases not matched to a gene: 13. CDR1 SGHTA and CDR2 FQGNSA come from the germline V gene. The CDR3 spells CASSPHTNTGGEETQYF. CDR3 sequence (DNA): TGTGCCAGCAGCCCTCATACCAACACAGGGGGCGAAGAGACCCAGTACTTC.

V is TRBV24-1 and J is TRBJ1-1; D is unresolved. The germline V and J ends were trimmed by 3 bases and 7 bases, with 5 bases remaining between them. Germline CDR1 KGHDR, CDR2 SFDVKD. The length of the CDR3 is 11 residues. The CDR3 protein is CATSDAFEAFF. In nucleotides, the CDR3 is TGTGCCACCAGTGATGCGTTTGAAGCTTTCTTT.

V gene TRBV11-3 combines with J gene TRBJ1-4; D remains unclear. The germline V gene encodes CDR1 SGHNT and CDR2 YENEEA. Trimming took off 1 base at V and 7 bases at J, with 13 bases between the two ends. The CDR3 is 15 amino acids. In DNA form, the CDR3 reads TGTGCCAGCAGCTTAGGACGGACTCCTGCTGAAAAACTGTTTTTT. It codes for CASSLGRTPAEKLFF. The variable domain in full, completed from reference TRBV11-3 and TRBJ1-4, reads EAGVVQSPRYKIIEKKQPVAFWCNPISGHNTLYWYLQNLGQGPELLIRYENEEAVDDSQLPKDRFSAERLKGVDSTLKIQPAELGDSAVYLCASSLGRTPAEKLFFGSGTQLSVL.

The rearrangement joins TRBV19 to TRBJ1-2; D unresolved. CDR3 length: 12 residues. The ends were cut back, 3 bases at V and 4 bases at J, with 6 bases in the middle. Germline CDR1 reads LNHDA; CDR2 reads SQIVND (reference sequence). The CDR3 loop is CASSISVYGYTF. As DNA, the CDR3 is TGTGCCAGTAGTATCAGCGTCTATGGCTACACCTTC.

CDR3 loop: CATSMDRGSNQPQHF. DNA for the CDR3: TGTGCCACCAGCATGGACAGGGGCAGCAATCAGCCCCAGCATTTT. The gene calls are TRBV15 and TRBJ1-5; 9 bases match TRBD1. From germline, CDR1 is LNHNV and CDR2 YYDKDF (reference sequence). The CDR3 runs 15 residues. The V gene end was trimmed by 4 bases and the J gene end by 1 base; junction bases not matched to a gene: 2.

This chain connects TRBV19 to TRBJ2-1; D call uncertain. The V gene's germline CDR1 is LNHDA and CDR2 SQIVND (reference sequence). There are 14 residues in the CDR3. The V gene lost 3 bases and the J gene lost 6 bases, with 12 bases spanning the gap. The CDR3 sequence is CASSIQPSRNEQFF. In DNA, the CDR3 is TGTGCCAGTAGTATCCAACCTTCCCGCAATGAGCAGTTCTTC.

The V and J genes are TRBV16 and TRBJ1-2; D not resolved. The V and J ends lost 1 base and 5 bases respectively, with 8 bases between them. From germline, CDR1 is KGHSY and CDR2 FQNENV. The CDR3 consists of 13 residues. CDR3 sequence: CASSQFQVYGYTF. CDR3 sequence (DNA): TGTGCCAGCAGCCAATTCCAGGTTTATGGCTACACCTTC.

The chain carries TRBV7-8 and TRBJ1-2, with TRBD1 as a possible D gene (5 bases). CDR1 SGHVS and CDR2 FQNEAQ come from the germline V gene. This CDR3 spans 16 amino acids. Trimming took off 5 bases at V and 4 bases at J, with 20 bases between the two ends. The CDR3 reads CASSPWGGAMPYGYTF. The DNA for the CDR3 is TGTGCCAGCAGCCCCTGGGGAGGGGCCATGCCCTATGGCTACACCTTC.

The V and J genes are TRBV5-6 and TRBJ1-2, with no clear D. Germline lookup yields CDR1 SGHDT and CDR2 YYEEEE. The CDR3 sequence is 13 residues long. V lost 0 bases and J 4 bases, leaving 7 bases between the germline ends. For the CDR3, the DNA is TGTGCCAGCAGCTTGGGGCAGTCCTATGGCTACACCTTC. This sequence encodes CASSLGQSYGYTF.

Comment on this clone: Other nucleotide sequences from this sample produce the same CDR3. The gene calls are TRBV7-6 and TRBJ2-7, with 7 bases aligning to TRBD1. The CDR3 has 12 residues. Germline V gene lookup returns CDR1 SGHVS and CDR2 FNYEAQ. Trimming took 6 bases from V and 6 from J; bases not matched to a gene: 5. Here the CDR3 reads CASSGDRAEQYF. The CDR3 nucleotides read TGTGCCAGCAGTGGCGACAGGGCCGAGCAGTACTTC.

V and J are TRBV27 and TRBJ1-2, with D uncertain. CDR1 and CDR2 from the germline V gene are MNHEY and SMNVEV (reference sequence). The CDR3 has 14 residues. V lost 5 bases and J 4 bases, leaving 14 bases between the germline ends. CDR3 sequence reads: CASSQSGGPYGYTF. As DNA, the CDR3 is TGTGCCAGCAGTCAATCAGGAGGCCCCTATGGCTACACCTTC.

V usage is TRBV13 and J usage is TRBJ1-6, with 8 bases lining up with TRBD1. The CDR3 length is 14 residues. Germline V gene data show CDR1 as PRHDT and CDR2 as FYEKMQ (reference sequence). With 6 bases clipped from V and 10 bases from J, the junction kept 8 bases outside the gene matches. CDR3 amino acids: CASRPQGAGSPLHF. The CDR3 DNA reads TGTGCCAGCAGGCCCCAGGGGGCTGGATCACCCCTCCACTTT.

This chain connects TRBV3-1 (or the pseudogene TRBV3-2) to TRBJ1-2; D is uncertain. The germline CDR1 and CDR2 sequences are LGHDT and YNNKEL (reference sequence). V gave up 0 bases and J gave up 5 bases, with 7 bases separating them. The CDR3 loop spans 13 amino acids. The chain's CDR3 is CASSQDRGYGYTF. The CDR3 DNA reads as TGTGCCAGCAGCCAAGATCGAGGGTATGGCTACACCTTC.

This chain joins TRBV9 and TRBJ1-1; possible D gene TRBD1, 6 bases. From germline, CDR1 is SGDLS and CDR2 YYNGEE. The CDR3 has 14 amino acids. The ends were cut back, 4 bases at V and 4 bases at J, with 14 bases in the middle. CDR3 amino acids: CASSTFTGITEAFF. The CDR3 DNA is TGTGCCAGCAGCACCTTTACAGGGATCACTGAAGCTTTCTTT.

CDR3 coding DNA: TGTGCCAGCAGTTACTGGGGGGCGAACACTGAAGCTTTCTTT. Translated: CASSYWGANTEAFF. This rearrangement joins TRBV6-5 to TRBJ1-1; TRBD1 is a possible D gene (6 bases). The CDR3 has 14 residues. Trimming took 1 base from V and 1 from J, leaving 7 bases between them. CDR1 is MNHEY and CDR2 is SVGAGI in the germline V gene.

The chain employs TRBV11-3 and TRBJ1-2; no clear D gene. V was shortened by 1 base and J by 6 bases, with 15 bases between the two germline ends. This CDR3 comprises 15 residues. Germline lookup yields CDR1 SGHNT and CDR2 YENEEA. This CDR3 reads CASSLVPGNRHGYTF. CDR3 in DNA: TGTGCCAGCAGCTTAGTTCCGGGGAATAGACATGGCTACACCTTC.

The rearrangement links TRBV7-2 to TRBJ2-3; weak D call: TRBD2 (5 bases). In germline, CDR1 is SGHTA, CDR2 FQGNSA. This CDR3 contains 14 residues. Between the trimmed V and J ends, which lost 6 bases and 2 bases, there was a span of 12 bases. CDR3 sequence: CASSPDSITDTQYF. For the CDR3, the DNA is TGTGCCAGCAGTCCGGACTCTATCACAGATACGCAGTATTTT.

DNA of the CDR3: TGTGCCAGCAGCAAAAATTCAAGGGGGCGAAAGCTTTATAGCAATCAGCCCCAGCATTTT. Protein sequence: CASSKNSRGRKLYSNQPQHF. The gene calls are TRBV21-1 and TRBJ1-5; the DNA was not compared with TRBD1, the D call given in the table. TRBV21-1 constitutes a pseudogene. This CDR3 is built from 20 residues.

The chain joins TRBV6-5 to TRBJ2-7; TRBD1 agrees at 8 bases. Germline V lookup: CDR1 MNHEY, CDR2 SVGAGI. V shed 6 bases, J shed 3 bases, and the junction held 7 bases outside the gene matches. CDR3 size: 14 residues. Here the CDR3 reads CASRRTGTGYEQYF. The CDR3, as DNA: TGTGCCAGCAGGCGGACCGGGACAGGCTACGAGCAGTACTTC.

The chain uses TRBV28 and TRBJ2-7, with a tentative D call TRBD2 (6 bases). The V end was cut by 6 bases, the J end by 3 bases, with 21 bases between. Per the germline V gene, CDR1 is MDHEN and CDR2 is SYDVKM. The CDR3 sequence is 16 residues long. The chain's CDR3 is CASSSPGPGSIYEQYF. CDR3 bases: TGTGCCAGCAGCTCCCCCGGGCCCGGGAGTATCTACGAGCAGTACTTC.

The V call is TRBV19, the J call TRBJ2-7, with 7 positions matching TRBD1. The CDR3 consists of 12 residues. The V and J ends lost 10 bases and 3 bases, in that order; junction bases with no gene match: 6. CDR1 LNHDA and CDR2 SQIVND come from the germline V gene (reference sequence). The CDR3 nucleotides read TGTGCCACCGCGACAGGGAACTACGAGCAGTACTTC. This translates into CATATGNYEQYF.

The chain combines TRBV11-2 with TRBJ1-6; D gene ambiguous. There are 16 residues in the CDR3. Trimming took 5 bases from V and 4 from J, leaving 15 bases between them. Germline V lookup: CDR1 SGHAT, CDR2 FQNNGV. As DNA, the CDR3 is TGTGCCAGCAGCACCGGCCGGGAATCGTATAATTCACCCCTCCACTTT. Its translation is CASSTGRESYNSPLHF.

The gene calls are TRBV18 and TRBJ2-3, with D unresolved. V gave up 3 bases and J gave up 6 bases, with 16 bases separating them. CDR3 length: 15 residues. The germline V gene has CDR1 KGHSH and CDR2 LQKENI. CDR3 in DNA: TGTGCCAGCTCACCCTCGATGCCAGGATTCGATACGCAGTATTTT. Its translation is CASSPSMPGFDTQYF.

V and J are TRBV5-6 and TRBJ1-1; TRBD1 aligns across 8 bases. This CDR3 region has 15 residues. The J segment lost 1 base and the V segment lost 1 base, leaving 3 bases of the junction unmatched. The germline V gene has CDR1 SGHDT and CDR2 YYEEEE. CDR3 residues: CASSLPDRENTEAFF. CDR3 bases: TGTGCCAGCAGCTTGCCGGACAGGGAGAACACTGAAGCTTTCTTT. The variable domain in full, with the rest retrieved from reference TRBV5-6 and TRBJ1-1, is DAGVTQSPTHLIKTRGQQVTLRCSPKSGHDTVSWYQQALGQGPQFIFQYYEEEERQRGNFPDRFSGHQFPNYSSELNVNALLLGDSALYLCASSLPDRENTEAFFGQGTRLTVV.

In its sample, this clone was seen once. The chain has TRBV4-2 and TRBJ1-2; no clear D gene. The germline gives CDR1 LGHNA, CDR2 YNFKEQ. The CDR3 extends over 13 amino acids. The V gene lost 4 bases and the J gene lost 3 bases, with 9 bases spanning the gap. CDR3 sequence: CASSPSADYGYTF. In nucleotides, the CDR3 is TGTGCCAGCAGCCCAAGCGCCGACTATGGCTACACCTTC.

The chain combines TRBV6-2 or TRBV6-3 with TRBJ2-1; D not certain. Between the trimmed V and J ends, which lost 6 bases and 5 bases, there was a span of 11 bases. The CDR3 runs 13 residues. CDR1 and CDR2 (germline): MNHEY, SVGEGT. The CDR3 reads CASSIRTDNEQFF. CDR3 in DNA: TGTGCCAGCAGCATTCGAACGGACAATGAGCAGTTCTTC.

The chain joins TRBV9 to TRBJ2-3; D call uncertain. The V gene's germline CDR1 is SGDLS and CDR2 YYNGEE. The CDR3 is 12 residues long. Trimming removed 7 bases at V and 0 bases at J, with 6 bases between. The CDR3: CASRSSTDTQYF. The CDR3, as DNA: TGTGCCAGCCGATCTAGCACAGATACGCAGTATTTT.